This T cell receptor beta chain is drawn from a study of T cell changes during pregnancy in multiple sclerosis. Only in-frame clones appear in the TCRdb table, and some are missing; sequencing was by immunoSEQ multiplex PCR. The table includes approximately 100,000 clones, approximately 94% detected once. This sample comprised peripheral blood, obtained before pregnancy. The receptor's source is a female donor with multiple sclerosis, enrolled in a pregnancy study.

The CDR3 bases are TGTGCCATACGTAGACAGGTCTATGGCTACACCTTC. Its protein product is CAIRRQVYGYTF. The chain has TRBV6-1 and TRBJ1-2; D perhaps matches TRBD1 (6 bases). Looked up from germline, CDR1 is MNHNS and CDR2 is SASEGT. V lost 10 bases, J lost 4 bases, and 13 bases lay in between. The CDR3 consists of 12 residues.